Each of the 17 T cell receptor delta chains below was sequenced from the same sample in a study of gamma-delta T cells after stem cell transplantation. TCRdb re-called the RT-PCR reads using CATT. This sample has 2,500 to 3,000 delta-chain clones, with 20% to 25% found just once. Source material: gamma-delta T cells. All receptors come from a human donor. It is not recorded whose cells these are; they may come from a transplant donor.

By share of the sample, this clone is medium-sized (0.01 to 0.1%). This sequence joins TRDV2 and TRDJ1, with D possibly matching TRDD3 (6 bases). Per the germline V gene, CDR1 is GEAIGNYY and CDR2 is EKD. V lost 6 bases to trimming and J lost 3 bases, with 19 bases between them. The CDR3 has 15 amino acids. The CDR3 nucleotides are TGTGCCTGTCAGGTTTTGGGGGGCGTCCCCGATAAACTCATCTTT. Protein: CACQVLGGVPDKLIF.

This clone was recorded a few times. The chain has TRDV2 and TRDJ1; 13 bases are a match to TRDD3. The CDR3 is 18 residues long. V was clipped by 3 bases and J by 2 bases; unmatched bases: 11. CDR1 is GEAIGNYY and CDR2 is EKD in the germline V gene. The DNA for the CDR3 is TGTGCCTGTGACGCCATACTGGGGGATACGCTCTCGACCGATAAACTCATCTTT. The encoded protein is CACDAILGDTLSTDKLIF.

This chain connects TRDV2 to TRDJ1; 12 bases fit TRDD3. The V and J ends lost 0 bases and 1 base, in that order; junction bases with no gene match: 8. Per the germline V gene, CDR1 is GEAIGNYY and CDR2 is EKD. The CDR3 runs to 18 residues. CDR3 sequence: CACDTVTGGYRVTDKLIF. CDR3 DNA: TGTGCCTGTGACACCGTGACTGGGGGATACAGGGTCACCGATAAACTCATCTTT.

This rearrangement joins TRDV2 to TRDJ1; perhaps TRDD3 as D (6 bases). CDR3 size: 17 residues. The germline gives CDR1 GEAIGNYY, CDR2 EKD. V gave up 0 bases and J gave up 10 bases, with 26 bases separating them. The CDR3 region is CACDTVGVGGDSNTLIF. DNA of the CDR3: TGTGCCTGTGACACCGTAGGGGTCGGTGGGGATTCAAATACACTCATCTTT.

This clone is medium-sized (0.01 to 0.1%). This sample also contains other DNA sequences that code for the same CDR3. The chain joins TRDV2 to TRDJ1; perhaps TRDD3 as D (5 bases). CDR3 length equals 17 residues. V shed 1 base and J shed 1 base, with 18 bases lying between them. Germline loops: CDR1 GEAIGNYY, CDR2 EKD. In nucleotides, the CDR3 is TGTGCCTGTGACACAGTCAGCCGTACTGGCCCCACCGATAAACTCATCTTT. Its protein is CACDTVSRTGPTDKLIF.

By share of the sample, this clone is medium-sized. This chain links TRDV2 with TRDJ1; the match to TRDD3 covers 9 bases. The CDR3 covers 15 residues. Germline values: CDR1 GEAIGNYY, CDR2 EKD. J was trimmed by 0 bases and V by 2 bases; bases with no gene match: 3. DNA for the CDR3: TGTGCCTGTGACAGACTGGGGGAATACACCGATAAACTCATCTTT. Protein product: CACDRLGEYTDKLIF.

In its sample, this clone ranks as medium-sized. This chain uses TRDV2 with TRDJ1; 9 bases agree with TRDD3. The trim removed 3 bases at V and 8 bases at J, leaving 12 bases unmatched. This CDR3 contains 15 residues. Germline assignment: CDR1 GEAIGNYY and CDR2 EKD. The CDR3 spells CACDPILGEIEKLIF. CDR3 in DNA: TGTGCCTGTGACCCAATACTGGGGGAGATCGAGAAACTCATCTTT.

Comment on this clone: TCRdb shows a much larger clone's protein in place of this DNA's translation, and the two differ at residue 9, likely through a read error; the protein shown is translated from the DNA. The genes are TRDV2 and TRDJ1; D possibly corresponds to TRDD3 (5 bases). The CDR3 consists of 15 residues. V lost 3 bases, J lost 2 bases, and 15 bases lay in between. Germline CDR1 is GEAIGNYY and CDR2 is EKD. CDR3 region: CACDAVLAQTDKLIF. The CDR3 DNA is TGTGCCTGTGACGCCGTACTGGCGCAAACCGATAAACTCATCTTT.

On this clone: For this DNA, TCRdb reports the protein of a much larger clone, which diverges at residue 15, most likely from a read error; the protein presented here is translated directly from the DNA. The chain joins TRDV2 to TRDJ1; a weak D match, TRDD3 (6 bases). CDR3 length: 17 amino acids. Germline-derived CDR1 and CDR2 are GEAIGNYY and EKD. The CDR3 loop is CACDTLWGIRDTDKFIF. The CDR3 region has the DNA TGTGCCTGTGACACCCTCTGGGGAATAAGGGACACCGATAAATTCATCTTT.

This clone has just one count. TCRdb pairs this DNA with a much larger clone's protein that differs at residue 2, likely a read error; the protein shown was translated from the DNA. The chain joins TRDV2 to TRDJ1, with 8 bases lining up with TRDD3. In germline, CDR1 is GEAIGNYY, CDR2 EKD. This CDR3 contains 17 residues. The CDR3 region has the DNA TGTTCCTGTGACGGGTTAGCTGGGGACACTGGGGGCGATAAACTCATCTTT. Protein sequence: CSCDGLAGDTGGDKLIF.

In regard to this clone: This is likely an artifact of a read error, given a far larger clone one base away. Different DNA sequences within this sample yield the same CDR3. The V and J genes are TRDV2 and TRDJ1; 8 bases align to TRDD3. Losses at the gene ends were 3 bases for V and 0 bases for J; bases not matched to a gene: 26. Germline V CDR1 and CDR2: GEAIGNYY, EKD. CDR3 length: 22 residues. In DNA form, the CDR3 reads TGTGCCTGTGACTTGATTACTGGGGGCGGGCCTATGCCGCTGTACCACACCGATAAACTCATCTTT. This gives the protein CACDLITGGGPMPLYHTDKLIF.

In this sample, this clone is medium-sized. The chain carries TRDV2 and TRDJ1, with 8 bases fitting TRDD3. Germline V gives CDR1 GEAIGNYY, CDR2 EKD. J was trimmed by 4 bases and V by 0 bases; bases with no gene match: 9. The CDR3 length is 16 residues. The CDR3 is CACDTIIGIRNDKLIF. CDR3 in DNA: TGTGCCTGTGACACCATAATCGGGATACGCAACGATAAACTCATCTTT.

Concerning this clone: Given a far larger clone just one base away, this is likely a sequencing read error. The same CDR3 can be traced to other DNA sequences in this sample. The rearrangement uses TRDV2 and TRDJ1; D unresolved. The germline gives CDR1 GEAIGNYY, CDR2 EKD. The length of the CDR3 is 16 residues. The V gene lost 1 base and the J gene lost 0 bases, with 14 bases spanning the gap. CDR3 bases: TGTGCCTGTGACACACTAGCTGCGTCGGACACCGATAAACTCATCTTT. This encodes CACDTLAASDTDKLIF.

As to this clone: It differs at one base from a far larger clone, so likely a read error. The chain is built from TRDV2 and TRDJ3; the match to TRDD3 covers 9 bases. The ends lost 2 bases at V and 2 bases at J; junction bases unmatched: 12. Germline assignment: CDR1 GEAIGNYY and CDR2 EKD. The CDR3 has 20 amino acids. The CDR3 DNA sequence: TGTGCCTGTGACAACTTTTTAACTGGGGGAGGCACCTGGGACACCCGACAGATGTTTTTC. Translating it yields CACDNFLTGGGTWDTRQMFF.

There are a few counts of this clone. It is likely a read error: a sequence one base away is far more abundant. The sample holds other DNA sequences that translate to the same CDR3. The genes are TRDV2 and TRDJ1, with 13 bases identical to TRDD3. The CDR3 covers 21 residues. Per the germline V gene, CDR1 is GEAIGNYY and CDR2 is EKD. V shed 0 bases, J shed 0 bases, and the junction held 15 bases outside the gene matches. The CDR3 DNA reads as TGTGCCTGTGACACCTTGTACACTGGGGGATACGAAGTGTTTAACACCGATAAACTCATCTTT. Its translation is CACDTLYTGGYEVFNTDKLIF.

This clone turned up a few times. A much bigger clone sits one base away, suggesting this may be a read error. This chain links TRDV2 with TRDJ1, with 9 bases identical to TRDD3. V lost 0 bases, J lost 10 bases, and 14 bases stayed unmatched. The CDR3 is made up of 16 amino acids. CDR1 and CDR2 from the germline V gene are GEAIGNYY and EKD. The CDR3 DNA sequence: TGTGCCTGTGACACCCTCCTTCCTGGGGGATCCGGACGACTCATCTTT. Translating it yields CACDTLLPGGSGRLIF.

With regard to this clone: This DNA translates differently at residue 15 from the TCRdb protein, which is that of a much larger clone; a read error is likely, and the protein shown is the DNA's own translation. V is TRDV2 and J is TRDJ1; weak D call: TRDD3 (5 bases). This CDR3 region has 17 residues. Germline CDR1 reads GEAIGNYY; CDR2 reads EKD. V gave up 1 base and J gave up 12 bases, with 29 bases separating them. The CDR3 nucleotides read TGTGCCTGTGACACTTTATCTACCGGGGGGTTGGTGGATAGCTTCATCTTT. Its translation: CACDTLSTGGLVDSFIF.